The 19 T cell receptor beta chains below come from one sample, sequenced in a study of sequential checkpoint blockade in melanoma. This table comes from immunoSEQ multiplex PCR, and its TCRdb copy is limited to in-frame clones, with some not included. The sample comprises about 13,000 clones, roughly 86% of which are singletons, and over 25% rests with the top ten. Described treatment: randomized to nivolumab then ipilimumab (arm A) or the reverse (arm B). The source material was CD8+ T cells sorted from blood (inferred from file names), sampled from a patient given nivolumab and ipilimumab in sequence. These receptors all come from a human donor with melanoma.

J is TRBJ2-2 and V is TRBV15, with 7 nucleotides matching TRBD1. The V and J ends lost 1 base and 6 bases, in that order; junction bases with no gene match: 2. Germline V gene data show CDR1 as LNHNV and CDR2 as YYDKDF (reference sequence). CDR3 length: 14 residues. CDR3 protein: CATSRGQGPGELFF. For the CDR3, the DNA is TGTGCCACCAGCAGAGGACAGGGTCCCGGGGAGCTGTTTTTT.

The chain carries TRBV28 and TRBJ2-5; 9 nucleotides line up with TRBD1. The CDR3 covers 18 residues. Trimming removed 3 bases from V and 5 bases from J; junction bases left unmatched: 16. Germline V gene lookup returns CDR1 MDHEN and CDR2 SYDVKM. The CDR3 bases are TGTGCCAGCAGTTTTTTCCGGGACAGGGAAGTAATGGGGGAGACCCAGTACTTC. Its translation: CASSFFRDREVMGETQYF.

The chain has TRBV2 and TRBJ2-5, with a possible D match to TRBD1 (6 bases). The CDR3 consists of 16 residues. V lost 9 bases, J lost 9 bases, and 29 bases lay in between. CDR1 SNHLY and CDR2 FYNNEI come from the germline V gene. Written as DNA, the CDR3 is TGTGCCAGTTGCGAAACGATCGACAGGCCCGGTTTGCCCCAGTACTTC. This encodes CASCETIDRPGLPQYF. Filled out from reference TRBV2 and TRBJ2-5, the complete variable domain reads EPEVTQTPSHQVTQMGQEVILRCVPISNHLYFYWYRQILGQKVEFLVSFYNNEISEKSEIFDDQFSVERPDGSNFTLKIRSTKLEDSAMYFCASCETIDRPGLPQYFGPGTRLLVL.

V usage is TRBV5-5 and J usage is TRBJ1-5; TRBD1 matches 8 bases. Germline CDR1 and CDR2: SGHKS and YYEKEE (reference sequence). This CDR3 has 15 amino acids. V shed 4 bases and J 3 bases; nucleotides not matched to a gene: 6. CDR3 region: CASSLPGQVNQPQHF. CDR3 DNA sequence: TGTGCCAGCAGCCTTCCGGGACAGGTCAATCAGCCCCAGCATTTT.

The chain couples TRBV27 to TRBJ2-7; TRBD2 matches 7 bases. The V segment lost 1 base and the J segment 9 bases; nucleotides outside the gene matches: 3. CDR3 size: 12 residues. Looked up from germline, CDR1 is MNHEY and CDR2 is SMNVEV (reference sequence). DNA for the CDR3: TGTGCCAGCAGTTTATGGGGGAGGGGGCAGTACTTC. Its translation is CASSLWGRGQYF.

This rearrangement joins TRBV19 to TRBJ2-3, with D maybe TRBD1 (6 bases). The germline gives CDR1 LNHDA, CDR2 SQIVND (reference sequence). The germline V and J ends were trimmed by 3 bases and 3 bases, with 13 bases remaining between them. This CDR3 comprises 15 residues. CDR3 DNA: TGTGCCAGTAGTATTCTCAGGGGAGCTACAGATACGCAGTATTTT. Translated: CASSILRGATDTQYF.

This chain joins TRBV9 and TRBJ1-4; 8 bases are a match to TRBD1. Per the germline V gene, CDR1 is SGDLS and CDR2 is YYNGEE. This CDR3 is 14 amino acids long. With V trimmed by 5 bases and J by 4 bases, 4 bases remained unmatched. This chain's CDR3 is CASSPDRGNEKLFF. CDR3 bases: TGTGCCAGCAGTCCTGACAGGGGTAATGAAAAACTGTTTTTT.

This rearrangement joins TRBV4-3 to TRBJ2-7; possibly TRBD2 for D (5 bases). CDR1 is LGHNA and CDR2 is YSLEER in the germline V gene. CDR3 length: 14 residues. The V end lost 0 bases, the J end lost 3 bases, and 9 bases lay between the germline ends. CDR3 in amino acids: CASSQDNGNYEQYF. The CDR3 nucleotides read TGCGCCAGCAGCCAAGATAACGGGAACTACGAGCAGTACTTC.

The chain joins TRBV7-6 to TRBJ2-1; 9 nucleotides line up with TRBD2. The V segment lost 2 bases and the J segment 7 bases; nucleotides outside the gene matches: 6. CDR1 is SGHVS, CDR2 FNYEAQ, per germline. This CDR3 comprises 15 residues. CDR3 nucleotides: TGTGCCAGCAGCTTACGGGCGGGAGGGCAGAATGAGCAGTTCTTC. Translated, it gives CASSLRAGGQNEQFF.

This clone came up a few times. The CDR3 loop reads CASSQVSSGGPYEQYF. The CDR3 DNA reads TGTGCCAGCAGCCAAGTCTCCAGCGGGGGGCCCTACGAGCAGTACTTC. This chain joins TRBV14 and TRBJ2-7, with 9 bases that match TRBD2. Germline trimming cut 1 base from V and 2 bases from J; bases unmatched to any gene: 6. The CDR3 totals 16 residues. CDR1 and CDR2 (germline): SGHDN, FVKESK.

The chain couples TRBV7-2 to TRBJ1-6; D call uncertain. The CDR3 length is 17 residues. The V end was cut by 1 base, the J end by 0 bases, with 10 bases between. Germline V gene sequence: CDR1 SGHTA, CDR2 FQGNSA. The CDR3 nucleotides read TGTGCCAGCAGCTTAGATTGGGCAGGCTCCTATAATTCACCCCTCCACTTT. Translated, it gives CASSLDWAGSYNSPLHF.

V usage is TRBV7-2 and J usage is TRBJ2-5, with 8 bases lining up with TRBD2. With 2 bases clipped from V and 5 bases from J, the junction kept 19 bases outside the gene matches. Germline V gene data show CDR1 as SGHTA and CDR2 as FQGNSA. The CDR3 loop spans 19 amino acids. The DNA for the CDR3 is TGTGCCAGCAGCTTACGGCTAGTTGAACTAGCGGCCCCGGGGGAGACCCAGTACTTC. Translation gives CASSLRLVELAAPGETQYF.

The J gene is TRBJ1-1, the V gene TRBV21-1. TRBV21-1 is marked as a pseudogene. This CDR3 spans 16 amino acids. This CDR3 reads CASSNRGGISNTEAFF. DNA of the CDR3: TGTGCCAGCAGCAACCGGGGTGGGATTTCGAACACTGAAGCTTTCTTT.

V and J are TRBV29-1 and TRBJ2-7; D gene ambiguous. V dropped 3 bases and J dropped 9 bases, with 18 bases sitting between them. The CDR3 runs 13 residues. Germline V gene sequence: CDR1 SQVTM, CDR2 ANQGSEA. CDR3 sequence reads: CSVDGGPNRSQYF. CDR3 nucleotide sequence: TGCAGCGTTGATGGCGGTCCGAACCGATCGCAGTACTTC.

This CDR3 reads CASRGSSYEQYF. The CDR3 nucleotides are TGCGCCAGCAGGGGGAGCTCCTACGAGCAGTACTTC. V is TRBV23-1 and J is TRBJ2-7; tentatively, D is TRBD2 (5 bases). TRBV23-1 belongs to the ORF category, with a function that is uncertain. The CDR3 length is 12 residues. The germline V and J ends were trimmed by 6 bases and 0 bases, with 6 bases remaining between them.

The CDR3: CASSQSTGIGTEAFF. The CDR3 DNA follows: TGTGCCAGCAGCCAAAGCACAGGTATTGGCACTGAAGCTTTCTTT. The J gene is TRBJ1-1, the V gene TRBV14, with D possibly matching TRBD1 (5 bases). The germline V gene has CDR1 SGHDN and CDR2 FVKESK. There are 15 residues in the CDR3. V gave up 2 bases and J gave up 4 bases, with 14 bases separating them.

The chain couples TRBV5-6 to TRBJ2-7, with D unresolved. There are 12 residues in the CDR3. Germline CDR1 is SGHDT and CDR2 is YYEEEE. V lost 4 bases, J lost 4 bases, and 9 bases lay in between. The CDR3 DNA sequence: TGTGCCAGCAGCCCGCAGGATTACGAGCAGTACTTC. Protein: CASSPQDYEQYF.

The chain joins TRBV13 to TRBJ2-1; possibly TRBD2 for D (6 bases). Germline assignment: CDR1 PRHDT and CDR2 FYEKMQ (reference sequence). The CDR3 totals 15 residues. Trimming took 1 base from V and 7 from J, leaving 14 bases between them. The CDR3 reads CASSLVGVGRNEQFF. CDR3 DNA sequence: TGTGCCAGCAGCTTAGTCGGGGTTGGGAGGAATGAGCAGTTCTTC.

CDR3 loop: CASSADRAHQPQHF. For the CDR3, the DNA is TGTGCCAGCAGTGCGGACAGGGCACATCAGCCCCAGCATTTT. V gene TRBV6-5 combines with J gene TRBJ1-5; 8 nucleotides match TRBD1. Germline CDR1 reads MNHEY; CDR2 reads SVGAGI. Trimming took 5 bases from V and 5 from J; bases not matched to a gene: 5. The CDR3 is 14 amino acids.